This T cell receptor beta chain was found in a study of blood T cell repertoires in COVID-19. Whole-study context: The United States, Italy and Spain supplied acute and convalescent COVID-19 samples.

Germline V lookup: CDR1 SGHVS, CDR2 FQNEAQ. The CDR3 covers 12 residues. V was shortened by 1 base and J by 11 bases, with 8 bases between the two germline ends. Individuals aged roughly 18 to 95 years were recruited from about two dozen US areas. Original processing methods: Estimates of nucleated cell counts were drawn from the amplification of reference gene primers. Data came from immunoSEQ multiplex PCR; TCRdb stores just in-frame clones and leaves some out. V, J and clone size are taken as reported in that table, and D and trimming were inferred from the DNA itself. The table includes about 440,000 clones, 90% detected once.

The chain links TRBV7-8 to TRBJ2-2; D not certain. The receptor comes from a man aged 18 to 30 who had recovered from COVID-19. The sequenced material came from PBMCs or T cells enriched from blood (not recorded which). The CDR3 nucleotides read TGTGCCAGCAGCTTAGAAGCATTTGAGCTGTTTTTT. Translation gives CASSLEAFELFF.